These T cell receptor beta chains were read from a single sample in a study of T-cell reconstitution after alpha-beta-depleted transplantation in children. TCRdb itself ran the PCR reads through MiXCR, one entry per CDR3 protein. The table lists about 210,000 distinct CDR3 sequences, approximately 19% of them singletons. Sequenced here: PBMCs, mostly from graft donor cells, sampled 360 days after TCRalphabeta/CD19-depleted stem cell transplant. Source of these receptors: a male patient aged 2 to 10 who had a stem cell transplant for acute lymphoblastic leukemia, so the T cells may come from the graft donor. The CDR3 runs from the conserved cysteine through the conserved F or W. Each record gives: V gene, J gene, clone size, D gene, CDR3 protein, CDR3 DNA. A D gene is named only where the DNA matches it firmly. Not every row has a clone size; where given, it reads once, few, many or a size class.

>TRBV12-3/TRBV12-4|TRBJ2-5|many|NA
CASSPQGQQETQYF
TGTGCCAGCAGCCCCCAGGGGCAGCAAGAGACCCAGTACTTC
>TRBV5-1|TRBJ2-1|NA|NA
CASSPGQPPYNEQFF
TGCGCCAGCAGCCCCGGACAGCCTCCCTACAATGAGCAGTTCTTC
>TRBV28|TRBJ2-3|NA|TRBD2
CASSLSGPTDTQYF
TGTGCCAGCAGCCTTAGCGGGCCCACAGATACGCAGTATTTT
>TRBV12-3/TRBV12-4|TRBJ2-3|few|NA
CASSLGAGSTDTQYF
TGTGCCAGCAGTTTAGGCGCAGGGAGCACAGATACGCAGTATTTT
>TRBV5-1|TRBJ1-1|NA|TRBD1
CASSPIGGGDTEAFF
TGCGCCAGCAGCCCCATAGGGGGCGGGGACACTGAAGCTTTCTTT
>TRBV2|TRBJ1-1|NA|NA
CASSDVGGRAEAFF
TGTGCCAGCAGTGACGTCGGAGGGAGGGCTGAAGCTTTCTTT
>TRBV7-9|TRBJ2-7|NA|TRBD1
CASSKTSGGLEQYF
TGTGCCAGCAGTAAGACCTCAGGGGGCCTCGAGCAGTACTTC
>TRBV6-5|TRBJ1-1|few|NA
CASSHGTGDTEAFF
TGTGCCAGCAGTCACGGGACGGGAGACACTGAAGCTTTCTTT
>TRBV12-3/TRBV12-4|TRBJ2-7|NA|TRBD2
CASSLGRSPTSEQYF
TGTGCCAGCAGTCTCGGGAGGAGTCCAACCTCCGAGCAGTACTTC
>TRBV24-1|TRBJ2-1|NA|TRBD1
CATSGHRDSSFNEQFF
TGTGCCACCAGTGGCCATCGGGACAGTTCGTTTAATGAGCAGTTCTTC
>TRBV24-1|TRBJ2-1|many|NA
CATSDPFISEQFF
TGTGCCACCAGTGACCCGTTTATCAGTGAGCAGTTCTTC
>TRBV5-1|TRBJ2-2|few|NA
CASSLKRGRFNTGELFF
TGCGCCAGCAGCTTGAAAAGGGGCAGGTTTAACACCGGGGAGCTGTTTTTT
>TRBV12-3/TRBV12-4|TRBJ1-5|NA|NA
CASSLDQEDQPQHF
TGTGCCAGCAGTTTAGACCAAGAGGATCAGCCCCAGCATTTT
>TRBV27|TRBJ2-3|few|NA
CASILQGTDTQYF
TGTGCCAGCATCCTACAGGGTACAGATACGCAGTATTTT
>TRBV2|TRBJ2-1|NA|NA
CASSEKGGYNEQFF
TGTGCCAGCAGTGAAAAGGGGGGATACAATGAGCAGTTCTTC
>TRBV3-1|TRBJ2-7|NA|NA
CASSQDDPERHTYEQYF
TGTGCCAGCAGCCAAGATGATCCCGAACGACATACCTACGAGCAGTACTTC
>TRBV6-1|TRBJ1-4|NA|NA
CASRSQGTNEKLFF
TGTGCCAGCAGATCACAGGGAACTAATGAAAAACTGTTTTTT
>TRBV20-1|TRBJ1-5|few|TRBD1
CSARDQGARSNQPQHF
TGCAGTGCTAGAGATCAGGGGGCGCGGAGCAATCAGCCCCAGCATTTT
>TRBV18|TRBJ2-7|few|TRBD2
CASSPVSGYEQYF
TGTGCCAGCTCACCAGTTAGCGGGTACGAGCAGTACTTC
>TRBV6-2/TRBV6-3|TRBJ2-1|NA|TRBD2
CASSVTGGGYNEQFF
TGTGCCAGCAGTGTTACGGGCGGGGGCTACAATGAGCAGTTCTTC
>TRBV27|TRBJ2-2|NA|TRBD2
CASSWTSGRISTGELFF
TGTGCCAGCAGTTGGACTAGCGGGAGAATAAGCACCGGGGAGCTGTTTTTT
>TRBV10-3|TRBJ2-2|NA|TRBD2
CAISDLRGDRHGELFF
TGTGCCATCAGTGATTTGCGGGGGGACCGGCACGGGGAGCTGTTTTTT
>TRBV5-6|TRBJ2-5|few|NA
CASSPPGLTQETQYF
TGTGCCAGCAGCCCTCCGGGACTCACGCAAGAGACCCAGTACTTC
>TRBV29-1|TRBJ2-7|NA|TRBD2
CSVLFGAGGGHEQYF
TGCAGCGTTCTTTTCGGGGCGGGAGGAGGTCACGAGCAGTACTTC
>TRBV5-1|TRBJ1-1|few|NA
CASSPVGTEAFF
TGCGCCAGCAGCCCTGTAGGGACTGAAGCTTTCTTT
>TRBV5-1|TRBJ2-5|NA|NA
CASSLGGDSGAETQYF
TGCGCCAGCAGCTTGGGTGGGGACTCCGGAGCAGAGACCCAGTACTTC
>TRBV12-3/TRBV12-4|TRBJ2-5|few|NA
CASSLGTHLQETQYF
TGTGCCAGCAGTTTAGGTACACACCTACAAGAGACCCAGTACTTC
>TRBV12-3/TRBV12-4|TRBJ2-7|many|NA
CASSLATLGQYF
TGTGCCAGCAGTTTGGCCACTCTAGGGCAGTACTTC
>TRBV20-1|TRBJ2-1|NA|NA
CSATRVYDNEQFF
TGCAGTGCAACACGTGTGTACGACAATGAGCAGTTCTTC
>TRBV28|TRBJ2-1|few|NA
CASTPSLALGYNEQFF
TGTGCCAGCACTCCTTCCTTAGCGCTGGGCTACAATGAGCAGTTCTTC
>TRBV7-7|TRBJ2-1|few|NA
CASSLIGDEQFF
TGTGCCAGCAGCTTAATCGGTGATGAGCAGTTCTTC
>TRBV12-3/TRBV12-4|TRBJ1-6|few|TRBD1
CASMWDRSPNSPLHF
TGTGCCAGCATGTGGGACAGGAGCCCCAATTCACCCCTCCACTTT
>TRBV12-3/TRBV12-4|TRBJ1-5|few|NA
CASSFGGFTQPQHF
TGTGCCAGCAGTTTCGGCGGGTTTACTCAGCCCCAGCATTTT
>TRBV7-9|TRBJ1-2|NA|NA
CASSSSRGKSGYGYTF
TGTGCCAGCAGCTCCTCCAGGGGAAAAAGTGGCTATGGCTACACCTTC
>TRBV5-5|TRBJ1-6|few|NA
CASSPSVGNSPLHF
TGTGCCAGCAGCCCAAGTGTGGGGAATTCACCCCTCCACTTT
>TRBV14|TRBJ2-5|few|NA
CASSHFHIQETQYF
TGTGCCAGCAGCCATTTTCACATCCAAGAGACCCAGTACTTC
>TRBV5-6|TRBJ1-2|once|NA
CASSLNPGNYGYTF
TGTGCCAGCAGCTTGAACCCGGGGAACTATGGCTACACCTTC
>TRBV7-9|TRBJ1-2|many|NA
CASSFLSINYGYTF
TGTGCCAGCAGCTTTCTCAGCATAAACTATGGCTACACCTTC
>TRBV6-2/TRBV6-3|TRBJ2-7|few|NA
CASSHGLGDEQYF
TGTGCCAGCAGCCACGGTTTGGGCGACGAGCAGTACTTC
>TRBV7-8|TRBJ1-1|few|NA
CASSLYSGWDTEAFF
TGTGCCAGCAGCTTATACAGCGGGTGGGACACTGAAGCTTTCTTT
>TRBV20-1|TRBJ1-1|few|NA
CSANHREVTFGAFF
TGCAGTGCAAACCACAGGGAGGTAACATTCGGAGCTTTCTTT
>TRBV7-8|TRBJ1-5|few|TRBD1
CASSFNVIGQDYQPQHF
TGTGCCAGCAGCTTCAACGTTATTGGACAGGATTATCAGCCCCAGCATTTT